This TCR beta chain was retrieved from a study of blood T cells in healthy people across ages. Overall study context: The template switching approach captured approximately one barcoded beta molecule for every two T cells.

PCR was performed a second time for about 6 to 12 cycles using a sample-barcoded 5' primer and a J-beta primer mix. MiXCR was run by TCRdb on the 5' RACE reads, yielding one entry per CDR3 protein. The sample consists of fewer than 2,000,000 distinct CDR3 sequences, 30% to 40% of them appearing once. Study-level results: Unsorted PBMC material precluded a definitive naive versus antigen-experienced comparison.

A word on this clonotype: Antigen: not known.

Per sample, no less than 5.5 micrograms of total RNA were extracted. The V gene lost 0 bases and the J gene lost 13 bases, with 12 bases spanning the gap. The CDR3 sequence is 12 residues long. Germline-derived CDR1 and CDR2 are SEHNR and FQNEAQ (reference sequence). The TCR was taken from a woman younger than 45 in good health. The chain links TRBV7-9 to TRBJ1-2, with D tentatively TRBD1 (6 bases). Sequencing was performed on blood. The CDR3 loop is CASSLAGQGITF. In nucleotides, the CDR3 is TGTGCCAGCAGCTTAGCGGGTCAGGGGATCACCTTC.